The 28 T cell receptor beta chains presented below share a single source sample, sequenced in a study of post-analysis software for immune sequencing data (dated by TCRdb to the mid-2010s). Study-wide findings and limitations: Significantly higher frequencies in patients than in controls were found for several TRBV segments, including TRBV5-6, TRBV5-1 and TRBV20-1.

Their specific antigens are unknown. Library preparation was by PCR. The sequencer listed for this sample is Illumina HiSeq 2500. To reduce PCR and sequencing biases, unique molecular identifiers were incorporated into the TCR beta cDNA libraries. TCRdb's own reprocessing of the public reads used fastp at Q25 and MiXCR and kept productive beta chains. Duplicate CDR3 protein sequences are folded into a single record with the most common DNA and genes. This sample has about 460,000 distinct CDR3 sequences in its table, and around 40% of those were observed once. Around an eighth of the sample is taken by the ten largest. Material for sequencing was blood. Receptors were obtained from a girl aged 5-17 years with multiple sclerosis.

This chain joins TRBV20-1 and TRBJ2-1; D may be TRBD2 (5 bases). This CDR3 has 14 residues. Trimming left V 6 bases short and J 9 bases short, with 21 bases between. The germline V gene has CDR1 DFQATT and CDR2 SNEGSKA (reference sequence). The CDR3 sequence is CSAPRETTRGEQFF. The CDR3 DNA is TGCAGTGCCCCAAGGGAGACTACCAGAGGTGAGCAGTTCTTC.

The V gene is TRBV27, the J gene TRBJ1-1; TRBD1 agrees at 7 bases. Per germline, CDR1 MNHEY and CDR2 SMNVEV (reference sequence). The CDR3 contains 14 residues. Trimming cost V 5 bases and J 6 bases; bases outside gene matches: 9. The CDR3 loop is CASSRRGRVAEAFF. For the CDR3, the DNA is TGTGCCAGCAGTCGAAGGGGGCGCGTGGCTGAAGCTTTCTTT.

The chain couples TRBV5-1 to TRBJ2-1, with D possibly being TRBD1 (5 bases). The CDR3 contains 16 residues. Looked up from germline, CDR1 is SGHRS and CDR2 is YFSETQ. Trimming removed 0 bases from V and 0 bases from J, with 10 bases in between. The CDR3 DNA is TGCGCCAGCAGCTTGGCCCGCGACAGCTCCTACAATGAGCAGTTCTTC. The encoded protein is CASSLARDSSYNEQFF.

The chain employs TRBV20-1 and TRBJ2-7; no clear D. This CDR3 contains 15 residues. Germline-derived CDR1 and CDR2 are DFQATT and SNEGSKA (reference sequence). V was clipped by 7 bases and J by 3 bases, with 22 bases between them. CDR3 amino acids: CSVYDPALPHYEQYF. The CDR3 DNA sequence: TGCAGTGTTTACGACCCAGCCTTACCGCACTACGAGCAGTACTTC.

In its sample, this clonotype was seen a few times. The chain uses TRBV3-1 and TRBJ2-7; D is possibly TRBD1 (5 bases). Germline lookup yields CDR1 LGHDT and CDR2 YNNKEL (reference sequence). V lost 4 bases to trimming and J lost 3 bases, with 10 bases between them. CDR3 size: 13 residues. The CDR3 DNA follows: TGTGCCAGCAGCCCGAGACAGAACTACGAGCAGTACTTC. As protein: CASSPRQNYEQYF.

This clonotype has a handful of counts. The chain recombines TRBV29-1 with TRBJ2-3; D might be TRBD1 (6 bases). The CDR3 contains 14 residues. Deletions cut 1 base from V and 4 bases from J, with 12 bases between. CDR1 SQVTM and CDR2 ANQGSEA come from the germline V gene. This chain's CDR3 is CSVEGGQNADTQYF. The CDR3, as DNA: TGCAGCGTTGAAGGGGGGCAGAACGCAGATACGCAGTATTTT.

V is TRBV29-1 and J is TRBJ1-5; no clear D. Germline assignment: CDR1 SQVTM and CDR2 ANQGSEA. The CDR3 consists of 13 residues. Trimming took off 4 bases at V and 7 bases at J, with 14 bases between the two ends. In DNA form, the CDR3 reads TGCAGCGTTGGAGTCGGGGTTGCACAGCCCCAGCATTTT. This sequence encodes CSVGVGVAQPQHF. Supplemented by reference TRBV29-1 and TRBJ1-5, the full variable domain reads SAVISQKPSRDICQRGTSLTIQCQVDSQVTMMFWYRQQPGQSLTLIATANQGSEATYESGFVIDKFPISRPNLTFSTLTVSNMSPEDSSIYLCSVGVGVAQPQHFGDGTRLSIL.

The J gene is TRBJ1-1, the V gene TRBV24-1; unclear D gene. Deletions cut 3 bases from V and 1 base from J, with 8 bases between. Germline lookup yields CDR1 KGHDR and CDR2 SFDVKD. This CDR3 is built from 14 residues. DNA for the CDR3: TGTGCCACCAGTGATCGGGATAAGAACACTGAAGCTTTCTTT. Its protein is CATSDRDKNTEAFF.

J is TRBJ2-3 and V is TRBV25-1; TRBD2 matches at 7 bases. With V trimmed by 1 base and J by 0 bases, 7 bases remained unmatched. Germline V gene data show CDR1 as MGHDK and CDR2 as SYGVNS. The CDR3 runs to 17 residues. In nucleotides, the CDR3 is TGTGCCAGCAGTGAATTGAGAGCGGGACGCAGCACAGATACGCAGTATTTT. Residues: CASSELRAGRSTDTQYF.

The chain couples TRBV6-1 to TRBJ1-5; possibly TRBD1 for D (6 bases). Trimming took 1 base from V and 4 from J, leaving 11 bases between them. The CDR3 is 15 residues long. Per the germline V gene, CDR1 is MNHNS and CDR2 is SASEGT. The CDR3 sequence is CASSEGVDRNQPQHF. CDR3 sequence (DNA): TGTGCCAGCAGTGAAGGGGTCGACAGGAATCAGCCCCAGCATTTT.

The V and J genes are TRBV6-5 and TRBJ2-2; D possibly corresponds to TRBD1 (6 bases). The CDR3 contains 18 residues. Between the trimmed V and J ends, which lost 2 bases and 6 bases, there was a span of 22 bases. In germline, CDR1 is MNHEY, CDR2 SVGAGI. The CDR3 DNA sequence: TGTGCCAGCAGTTACCTCCTCAAAAGGGACACCGCGGCCGGGGAGCTGTTTTTT. It translates to CASSYLLKRDTAAGELFF.

This clonotype was detected a few times. The chain uses TRBV12-3 or TRBV12-4 and TRBJ2-1, with D unclear. This CDR3 region has 11 residues. Trimming removed 3 bases from V and 8 bases from J, with 5 bases in between. The CDR3 DNA sequence: TGTGCCAGCAGTTTGGTCCATGAGCAGTTCTTC. It codes for CASSLVHEQFF.

This clonotype has a handful of counts. The J gene is TRBJ2-5, the V gene TRBV2; TRBD1 is a possible D gene (6 bases). Germline V gives CDR1 SNHLY, CDR2 FYNNEI. Trimming stripped 4 bases from V and 2 bases from J, with 17 bases between. The CDR3 loop spans 16 amino acids. The CDR3 DNA reads TGTGCCAGCAGTGGGGGCCGGGACATGGGACAAGAGACCCAGTACTTC. Its translation: CASSGGRDMGQETQYF.

V and J are TRBV7-9 and TRBJ2-7; TRBD2 matches 14 bases. Germline assignment: CDR1 SEHNR and CDR2 FQNEAQ (reference sequence). The CDR3 loop spans 15 amino acids. J gave up 7 bases and V 2 bases, and 4 bases lay outside the gene matches. The CDR3 nucleotides read TGTGCCAGCAGCTTACGGACTAGCGGGAGGCCTGAGCAGTACTTC. Amino acid sequence: CASSLRTSGRPEQYF. The whole variable domain, filled in from reference TRBV7-9 and TRBJ2-7, reads DTGVSQNPRHKITKRGQNVTFRCDPISEHNRLYWYRQTLGQGPEFLTYFQNEAQLEKSRLLSDRFSAERPKGSFSTLEIQRTEQGDSAMYLCASSLRTSGRPEQYFGPGTRLTVT.

The CDR3 sequence: CASSESSFVGTSGSYEQYF. Written as DNA, the CDR3 is TGCGCCAGCAGTGAGTCGAGTTTTGTTGGGACTAGCGGATCCTACGAGCAGTACTTC. The chain recombines TRBV10-2 with TRBJ2-7; 11 bases fit TRBD2. The CDR3 is 19 residues long. The V segment lost 0 bases and the J segment 1 base; nucleotides outside the gene matches: 11. Germline CDR1 and CDR2: WSHSY and SAAADI.

The chain combines TRBV12-3 or TRBV12-4 with TRBJ2-7; D possibly corresponds to TRBD2 (5 bases). The CDR3 contains 12 residues. Trimming took 8 bases from V and 3 from J, leaving 11 bases between them. DNA of the CDR3: TGTGCCAGCGGGAGTCCCTTCTACGAGCAGTACTTC. Residues: CASGSPFYEQYF.

This clonotype was picked up a small number of times. The chain uses TRBV7-3 and TRBJ2-1; 7 positions match TRBD2. Germline assignment: CDR1 SGHTA and CDR2 FQGTGA. The V gene end was trimmed by 6 bases and the J gene end by 2 bases; junction bases not matched to a gene: 7. This CDR3 has 15 amino acids. CDR3 nucleotides: TGTGCCAGCAGGTCAGCGGGATTGGCCTACAATGAGCAGTTCTTC. The encoded protein is CASRSAGLAYNEQFF.

About this clonotype itself: A read error may account for a junction end that differs from germline. This chain joins TRBV20-1 and TRBJ1-2; no definite D call. This CDR3 has 11 residues. Germline CDR1 is DFQATT and CDR2 is SNEGSKA (reference sequence). The CDR3 here is CRARDMMGYTF. As DNA, the CDR3 is TGCAGGGCTAGAGATATGATGGGCTACACCTTC.

The chain recombines TRBV4-1 with TRBJ2-3; 11 bases map to TRBD2. The CDR3 extends over 21 amino acids. V shed 4 bases, J shed 3 bases, and the junction held 21 bases outside the gene matches. Germline assignment: CDR1 MGHRA and CDR2 YSYEKL. CDR3 DNA: TGCGCCAGCAGCCGATCCCCTCTACTAGCGGGAGTAGGCGGGGAAACAGATACGCAGTATTTT. Amino acids: CASSRSPLLAGVGGETDTQYF.

The genes are TRBV29-1 and TRBJ1-1; D ambiguous. Germline lookup yields CDR1 SQVTM and CDR2 ANQGSEA. CDR3 length equals 12 residues. The V and J ends lost 5 bases and 4 bases respectively, with 11 bases between them. DNA for the CDR3: TGCAGCGTTTTGGAGGTCGGCACTGAAGCTTTCTTT. Amino acids: CSVLEVGTEAFF.

The gene calls are TRBV11-3 and TRBJ2-3, with D perhaps matching TRBD1 (6 bases). The CDR3 has 15 residues. The germline V gene encodes CDR1 SGHNT and CDR2 YENEEA. V gave up 6 bases and J gave up 0 bases, with 13 bases separating them. CDR3 residues: CASSMDSSSTDTQYF. The CDR3 region has the DNA TGTGCCAGCAGTATGGACAGCTCTAGCACAGATACGCAGTATTTT.

The chain links TRBV5-1 to TRBJ2-4, with D possibly being TRBD2 (6 bases). The DNA end is a closer match to TRBJ2-5, so the J assignment may be wrong. Germline-derived CDR1 and CDR2 are SGHRS and YFSETQ. This CDR3 has 15 amino acids. The CDR3 protein is CASSSGTSLRETQYF. DNA of the CDR3: TGCGCCAGCAGCTCAGGGACTTCCCTCAGGGAGACCCAGTACTTC.

This clonotype has a handful of counts. The chain recombines TRBV9 with TRBJ2-7; D remains unclear. In germline, CDR1 is SGDLS, CDR2 YYNGEE. The length of the CDR3 is 14 residues. The V end was cut by 3 bases, the J end by 2 bases, with 12 bases between. The CDR3 DNA reads TGTGCCAGCAGCGCAGACCCCAAAACCTACGAGCAGTACTTC. Translation gives CASSADPKTYEQYF.

This clonotype was observed at least ten times. The chain joins TRBV12-3 or TRBV12-4 to TRBJ1-2; D not certain. Trimming removed 1 base from V and 4 bases from J, with 10 bases in between. This CDR3 spans 14 amino acids. DNA for the CDR3: TGTGCCAGCAGTTTAGGGACTAACTCCTATGGCTACACCTTC. It translates to CASSLGTNSYGYTF.

This clonotype has at least ten counts. The chain is built from TRBV4-1 and TRBJ2-1; 7 bases align to TRBD1. The CDR3 extends over 16 amino acids. The germline CDR1 and CDR2 sequences are MGHRA and YSYEKL. J gave up 5 bases and V 2 bases, and 9 bases lay outside the gene matches. CDR3 bases: TGCGCCAGCAGCCAACCTCCGGGACAGAGCAACAATGAGCAGTTCTTC. Its translation: CASSQPPGQSNNEQFF.

V and J are TRBV19 and TRBJ2-1, with TRBD2 matching over 8 bases. The germline CDR1 and CDR2 sequences are LNHDA and SQIVND (reference sequence). The CDR3 consists of 16 residues. After removal of 1 base from V and 6 bases from J, the junction contained 8 bases not matched to a gene. The CDR3 loop reads CASSIGSGRSGNEQFF. In DNA form, the CDR3 reads TGTGCCAGTAGTATAGGGAGCGGGAGATCCGGCAATGAGCAGTTCTTC.

The chain is built from TRBV10-3 and TRBJ1-5, with D perhaps TRBD1 (5 bases). Germline CDR1 and CDR2: ENHRY and SYGVKD. Trimming left V 6 bases short and J 2 bases short, with 8 bases between. There are 13 residues in the CDR3. CDR3 loop: CAIRGAGNQPQHF. The DNA of the CDR3 is TGTGCCATCAGAGGGGCAGGCAATCAGCCCCAGCATTTT.

The genes are TRBV7-2 and TRBJ2-7; maybe TRBD1 (5 bases). This CDR3 is built from 15 residues. Germline CDR1 reads SGHTA; CDR2 reads FQGNSA. The V and J ends lost 1 base and 0 bases respectively, with 10 bases between them. This chain's CDR3 is CASSLGTMPSYEQYF. The CDR3 DNA reads TGTGCCAGCAGCTTAGGGACAATGCCCTCCTACGAGCAGTACTTC. The full variable domain, its missing parts supplied by reference TRBV7-2 and TRBJ2-7, is GAGVSQSPSNKVTEKGKDVELRCDPISGHTALYWYRQSLGQGLEFLIYFQGNSAPDKSGLPSDRFSAERTGGSVSTLTIQRTQQEDSAVYLCASSLGTMPSYEQYFGPGTRLTVT.